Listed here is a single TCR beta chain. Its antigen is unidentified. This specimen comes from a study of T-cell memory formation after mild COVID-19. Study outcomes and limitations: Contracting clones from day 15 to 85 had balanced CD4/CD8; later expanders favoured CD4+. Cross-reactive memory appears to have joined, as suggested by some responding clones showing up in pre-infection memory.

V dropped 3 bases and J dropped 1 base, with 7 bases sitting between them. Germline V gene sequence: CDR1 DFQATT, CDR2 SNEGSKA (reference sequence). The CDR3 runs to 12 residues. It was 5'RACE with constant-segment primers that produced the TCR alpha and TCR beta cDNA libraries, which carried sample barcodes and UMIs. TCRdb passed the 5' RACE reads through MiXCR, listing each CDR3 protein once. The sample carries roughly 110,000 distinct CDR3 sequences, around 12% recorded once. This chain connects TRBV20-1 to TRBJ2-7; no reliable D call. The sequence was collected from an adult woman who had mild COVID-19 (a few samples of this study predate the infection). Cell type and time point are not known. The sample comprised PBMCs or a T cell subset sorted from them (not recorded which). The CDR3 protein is CSASIGSYEQYF. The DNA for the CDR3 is TGCAGTGCTAGCATCGGGTCCTACGAGCAGTACTTC.